A selection of T cell receptor beta chains follows, all from one sample in a study of OX40 agonist ivuxolimab in advanced cancers. Generated by immunoSEQ multiplex PCR, the TCRdb table keeps only in-frame clones and is missing some. Here the sample spans fewer than 55,000 clones, 85% to 90% being singletons. The specimen was CD4+ or CD8+ T cells sorted from blood, collected in a trial of the OX40 agonist ivuxolimab. These receptor sequences come from an adult with an advanced solid tumor such as melanoma, head and neck, liver or kidney cancer. CDR3s include the opening cysteine and the closing phenylalanine or tryptophan. Each record gives: D gene, V gene, CDR3 protein. The D gene is left open where the match is weak.

D gene: TRBD1; V gene: TRBV5-4; CDR3 protein: CASSLGQGQLYGYTF
D gene: .; V gene: TRBV4-1; CDR3 protein: CASSQETGYNEQFF
D gene: .; V gene: TRBV7-2; CDR3 protein: CASSLGMNTEAFF
D gene: .; V gene: TRBV6-5; CDR3 protein: CASGPSSGANVLTF
D gene: TRBD1; V gene: TRBV11-1; CDR3 protein: CASSPQNTGVETQYF
D gene: .; V gene: TRBV7-6; CDR3 protein: CATSEAFF
D gene: .; V gene: TRBV13; CDR3 protein: CASSPDPAGYTF
D gene: TRBD1; V gene: TRBV28; CDR3 protein: CATPRQGDGYTF
D gene: .; V gene: TRBV11-3; CDR3 protein: CASSFSYYIEQPVTDTQYF
D gene: TRBD1; V gene: TRBV30; CDR3 protein: CVYRGGLSNYGYTF
D gene: TRBD1; V gene: TRBV27; CDR3 protein: CASSLLDRLNTEAFF
D gene: TRBD2; V gene: TRBV10-3; CDR3 protein: CAISESVAREGKTDTQYF
D gene: .; V gene: TRBV9; CDR3 protein: CASSVYPGEDTEAFF
D gene: TRBD2; V gene: TRBV27; CDR3 protein: CASSLVAGGYDTGELFF
D gene: .; V gene: TRBV4-3; CDR3 protein: CASSQVAGSSYEQYF
D gene: .; V gene: TRBV27; CDR3 protein: CASSLTLGETYGYTF
D gene: .; V gene: TRBV5-6; CDR3 protein: CASSLRADSGNTIYF
D gene: .; V gene: TRBV27; CDR3 protein: CASSFYYSGADTQYF
D gene: .; V gene: TRBV6-1; CDR3 protein: CASTGIHPEQYF
D gene: .; V gene: TRBV5-4; CDR3 protein: CASSLTPDGQTFYNEQFF
D gene: TRBD1; V gene: TRBV9; CDR3 protein: CASSVFGTGDFYEQYF
D gene: .; V gene: TRBV5-4; CDR3 protein: CAVTANTGELFF
D gene: TRBD2; V gene: TRBV27; CDR3 protein: CASSPHLAGAVVGKNIQYF
D gene: .; V gene: TRBV5-4; CDR3 protein: CASSGGENYGYTF
D gene: .; V gene: TRBV7-9; CDR3 protein: CASSPKRDPEKLFF
D gene: TRBD2; V gene: TRBV28; CDR3 protein: CASSSLAESSYEQYF
D gene: TRBD2; V gene: TRBV5-1; CDR3 protein: CASSLDSGSAYNEQFF
D gene: TRBD1; V gene: TRBV11-2; CDR3 protein: CASSQGTGGMNEQYF
D gene: .; V gene: TRBV7-2; CDR3 protein: CASTPALGGGQETQYF
D gene: .; V gene: TRBV27; CDR3 protein: CASSSRGVNQPQHF
D gene: .; V gene: TRBV4-1; CDR3 protein: CASSQENQPQHF
D gene: .; V gene: TRBV7-9; CDR3 protein: CASTGYGNTEAFF
D gene: TRBD1; V gene: TRBV4-3; CDR3 protein: CASSPGGDRHYGYTF
D gene: .; V gene: TRBV5-6; CDR3 protein: CASSLLGETSSGNTIYF
D gene: .; V gene: TRBV4-3; CDR3 protein: CASSQTGSNTGELFF
D gene: .; V gene: TRBV12-5; CDR3 protein: CASGSGGINEQYF
D gene: .; V gene: TRBV5-5; CDR3 protein: CASSAGTLGPDNEKLFF
D gene: .; V gene: TRBV6-5; CDR3 protein: CASSYGIYGYTF
D gene: TRBD1; V gene: TRBV9; CDR3 protein: CASSAGQGLGGYTF
D gene: .; V gene: TRBV13; CDR3 protein: CASSLRLGSDPQHF
D gene: .; V gene: TRBV7-9; CDR3 protein: CASSLSQGGYEQYF
D gene: .; V gene: TRBV6-5; CDR3 protein: CASSYSEDMNTEAFF
D gene: .; V gene: TRBV19; CDR3 protein: CASSAGSSYNSPLHF
D gene: .; V gene: TRBV23-1; CDR3 protein: CASSRELRADTQYF
D gene: TRBD1; V gene: TRBV13; CDR3 protein: CASNTRTGGRDTQYF
D gene: TRBD1; V gene: TRBV15; CDR3 protein: CATSGTLPGQGHYGYTF
D gene: TRBD2; V gene: TRBV13; CDR3 protein: CASSSTLAGGTDTQYF
D gene: .; V gene: TRBV18; CDR3 protein: CASSPPGGRYQPQHF